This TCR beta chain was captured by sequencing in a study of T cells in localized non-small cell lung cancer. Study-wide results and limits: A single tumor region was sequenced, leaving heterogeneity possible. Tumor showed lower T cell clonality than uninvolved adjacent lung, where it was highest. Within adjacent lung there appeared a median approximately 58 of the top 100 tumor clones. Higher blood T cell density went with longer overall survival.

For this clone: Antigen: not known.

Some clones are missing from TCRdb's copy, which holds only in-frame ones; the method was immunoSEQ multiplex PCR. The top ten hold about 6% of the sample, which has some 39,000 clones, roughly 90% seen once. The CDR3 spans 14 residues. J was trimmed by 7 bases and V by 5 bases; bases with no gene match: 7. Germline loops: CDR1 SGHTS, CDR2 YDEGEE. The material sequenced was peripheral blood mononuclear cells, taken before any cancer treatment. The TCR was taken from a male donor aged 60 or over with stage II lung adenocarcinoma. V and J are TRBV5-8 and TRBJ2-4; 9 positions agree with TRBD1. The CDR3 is CASRQGANRNIQYF. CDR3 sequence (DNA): TGTGCCAGCAGACAGGGGGCAAATAGGAACATTCAGTACTTC.